These 32 T cell receptor beta chains originate from one sample sequenced in a study of cytomegalovirus exposure and HLA in healthy donors. PCR primers comprised 60 Vbeta and 13 Jbeta primers. Assay: immunoSEQ multiplex PCR; the TCRdb copy retains only in-frame clones and omits some. The table records 95,000 to 150,000 clones, roughly 80% of them present only once. The specimen was PBMCs. These receptors were obtained from a man aged 60-69 years in good health and CMV-seropositive.

This chain joins TRBV5-1 and TRBJ2-3; 8 nucleotides line up with TRBD2. Germline V gene lookup returns CDR1 SGHRS and CDR2 YFSETQ. Trimming cost V 4 bases and J 2 bases; bases outside gene matches: 3. This CDR3 has 14 residues. CDR3 DNA sequence: TGCGCCAGCAGCGCCGGGGGGGCCACAGATACGCAGTATTTT. Translating it yields CASSAGGATDTQYF.

This clone was seen a handful of times. The chain links TRBV30 to TRBJ1-2; TRBD1 aligns across 7 bases. Trimming removed 1 base from V and 0 bases from J; junction bases left unmatched: 5. Germline loops: CDR1 GTSNPN, CDR2 SVGIG (reference sequence). The CDR3 runs 15 residues. The CDR3 region is CAWSGTGQANYGYTF. DNA of the CDR3: TGTGCCTGGAGTGGGACAGGACAAGCTAACTATGGCTACACCTTC.

CDR3 sequence: CSVALDSLSSGNTIYF. The CDR3, as DNA: TGCAGCGTTGCTTTGGACAGTCTATCCTCTGGAAACACCATATATTTT. This chain uses TRBV29-1 with TRBJ1-3; possibly TRBD1 for D (6 bases). V shed 4 bases and J shed 0 bases, with 16 bases lying between them. Germline V lookup: CDR1 SQVTM, CDR2 ANQGSEA. CDR3 length equals 16 residues.

The rearrangement uses TRBV6-6 and TRBJ1-1; 7 nucleotides align to TRBD1. V lost 3 bases and J lost 2; bases outside the gene matches: 6. The CDR3 runs 15 residues. Germline V gene lookup returns CDR1 MNHNY and CDR2 SVGAGI (reference sequence). CDR3 region: CASSYSQGINTEAFF. CDR3 coding DNA: TGTGCCAGCAGTTATTCACAGGGGATAAACACTGAAGCTTTCTTT.

The chain is built from TRBV18 and TRBJ2-3; D unresolved. The germline V gene encodes CDR1 KGHSH and CDR2 LQKENI. The germline V and J ends were trimmed by 0 bases and 6 bases, with 10 bases remaining between them. The CDR3 extends over 14 amino acids. The CDR3: CASSPPIRSDTQYF. DNA of the CDR3: TGTGCCAGCTCACCACCGATCAGGTCGGATACGCAGTATTTT.

J is TRBJ2-7 and V is TRBV11-2; no firm D call. Germline V lookup: CDR1 SGHAT, CDR2 FQNNGV. CDR3 length: 13 residues. Trimming left V 0 bases short and J 2 bases short, with 5 bases between. CDR3 coding DNA: TGTGCCAGCAGCTTAGAGTCTCCCTACGAGCAGTACTTC. It translates to CASSLESPYEQYF.

This chain connects TRBV5-4 to TRBJ2-5, with 8 bases that match TRBD1. Trimming at V came to 1 base and at J to 3 bases, leaving 5 bases not matched to a gene. Germline assignment: CDR1 SGHNT and CDR2 YYREEE (reference sequence). The CDR3 has 15 residues. The CDR3 here is CASSLKTGEEETQYF. The CDR3 DNA reads TGTGCCAGCAGCTTGAAGACAGGGGAGGAAGAGACCCAGTACTTC. Drawing the rest from reference TRBV5-4 and TRBJ2-5, the complete variable domain is ETGVTQSPTHLIKTRGQQVTLRCSSQSGHNTVSWYQQALGQGPQFIFQYYREEENGRGNFPPRFSGLQFPNYSSELNVNALELDDSALYLCASSLKTGEEETQYFGPGTRLLVL.

The chain carries TRBV19 and TRBJ1-2, with D hard to call. The CDR3 spans 13 residues. CDR1 LNHDA and CDR2 SQIVND come from the germline V gene (reference sequence). With 5 bases removed from V and 1 base from J, the gap between germline ends came to 8 bases. CDR3 sequence: CASSSLLNYGYTF. CDR3 sequence (DNA): TGTGCCAGTAGTTCCCTCCTTAACTATGGCTACACCTTC.

The chain couples TRBV7-2 to TRBJ2-6; TRBD2 agrees at 11 bases. Germline CDR1 reads SGHTA; CDR2 reads FQGNSA. J lost 4 bases, V lost 1 base, and 3 bases had no gene match. This CDR3 spans 17 amino acids. The CDR3 protein is CASSLVGLAVGANVLTF. The CDR3 DNA sequence: TGTGCCAGCAGCTTAGTGGGACTAGCGGTCGGGGCCAACGTCCTGACTTTC.

CDR3 in amino acids: CASSEGVVRDQETQYF. The CDR3 DNA reads TGCGCCAGCAGCGAGGGGGTGGTTCGGGACCAAGAGACCCAGTACTTC. The V call is TRBV5-1, the J call TRBJ2-5; weak D call: TRBD1 (6 bases). Trimming removed 4 bases from V and 0 bases from J, with 16 bases in between. Germline V gives CDR1 SGHRS, CDR2 YFSETQ. This CDR3 spans 16 amino acids.

This chain links TRBV2 with TRBJ2-7, with 9 positions matching TRBD1. Germline values: CDR1 SNHLY, CDR2 FYNNEI. After removal of 8 bases from V and 5 bases from J, the junction contained 10 bases not matched to a gene. The CDR3 spans 14 residues. Here the CDR3 DNA reads TGTGCCAGCCGAGAACAGGGGGCAGTAAACGAGCAGTACTTC. Its protein is CASREQGAVNEQYF.

CDR3 bases: TGTGCCAGTAGTATCCACCCGGTCGCTGAAGCTTTCTTT. It codes for CASSIHPVAEAFF. J is TRBJ1-1 and V is TRBV19, with D unresolved. The germline V gene encodes CDR1 LNHDA and CDR2 SQIVND (reference sequence). The CDR3 length is 13 residues. The ends were cut back, 3 bases at V and 6 bases at J, with 11 bases in the middle.

V usage is TRBV7-2 and J usage is TRBJ1-4, with TRBD1 as a possible D gene (6 bases). Trimming removed 5 bases from V and 4 bases from J, with 14 bases in between. The germline V gene has CDR1 SGHTA and CDR2 FQGNSA. This CDR3 contains 15 residues. For the CDR3, the DNA is TGTGCCAGCAGCCCCGGGGGGCTGGGTAATGAAAAACTGTTTTTT. Translation: CASSPGGLGNEKLFF.

The chain links TRBV5-1 to TRBJ1-1; TRBD1 matches 9 bases. The CDR3 runs to 17 residues. Trimming at V came to 3 bases and at J to 3 bases, leaving 12 bases not matched to a gene. Germline V gene data show CDR1 as SGHRS and CDR2 as YFSETQ. This CDR3 is CASSSGGTGGRDTEAFF. CDR3 bases: TGCGCCAGCAGCTCTGGTGGCACAGGGGGCCGCGACACTGAAGCTTTCTTT.

The V gene is TRBV5-1, the J gene TRBJ1-1, with D possibly matching TRBD1 (5 bases). CDR1 is SGHRS, CDR2 YFSETQ, per germline. The CDR3 is 18 residues long. V lost 4 bases to trimming and J lost 4 bases, with 26 bases between them. The CDR3 loop reads CASSQWRGPSGSGTEAFF. In nucleotides, the CDR3 is TGCGCCAGCAGCCAGTGGAGGGGACCCTCAGGGTCGGGCACTGAAGCTTTCTTT.

The V and J genes are TRBV5-1 and TRBJ2-1; D is possibly TRBD2 (6 bases). Trimming took off 4 bases at V and 2 bases at J, with 13 bases between the two ends. The length of the CDR3 is 15 residues. Per germline, CDR1 SGHRS and CDR2 YFSETQ. CDR3 sequence reads: CASSQTSGAYNEQFF. The CDR3 region has the DNA TGCGCCAGCAGCCAGACATCGGGGGCCTACAATGAGCAGTTCTTC.

The V gene is TRBV5-4, the J gene TRBJ2-3; 12 positions agree with TRBD2. The V gene's germline CDR1 is SGHNT and CDR2 YYREEE (reference sequence). V was clipped by 0 bases and J by 2 bases; unmatched bases: 7. The CDR3 runs to 18 residues. The CDR3 sequence is CASSLEPLAGGYTDTQYF. CDR3 sequence (DNA): TGTGCCAGCAGCTTGGAACCACTAGCGGGAGGTTACACAGATACGCAGTATTTT.

V and J are TRBV19 and TRBJ2-1; maybe TRBD2 (6 bases). This CDR3 is built from 15 residues. Germline CDR1 reads LNHDA; CDR2 reads SQIVND (reference sequence). Trimming cost V 3 bases and J 6 bases, with 15 bases left between them. CDR3 nucleotides: TGTGCCAGTAGTATCGGGGCGGGAAGGGGCAATGAGCAGTTCTTC. Translated, it gives CASSIGAGRGNEQFF.

J is TRBJ2-7 and V is TRBV6-6; no reliable D call. Germline V gives CDR1 MNHNY, CDR2 SVGAGI (reference sequence). The CDR3 spans 11 residues. V was cut by 6 bases and J by 6 bases, with 9 bases left in between. The CDR3 loop is CASSREVEQYF. CDR3 coding DNA: TGTGCCAGCAGCCGAGAGGTCGAGCAGTACTTC.

This chain uses TRBV4-1 with TRBJ2-5; 10 bases match TRBD1. The DNA end is a closer match to TRBJ2-7, so the J assignment may be wrong. Looked up from germline, CDR1 is MGHRA and CDR2 is YSYEKL. The CDR3 sequence is 17 residues long. CDR3 in DNA: TGCGCCAGCAGCCAAGAAAGGGGACAGGGGAGGTCCTACGAGCAGTACTTC. Protein product: CASSQERGQGRSYEQYF.

A few counts support this clone. The rearrangement joins TRBV9 to TRBJ1-1; weak D call: TRBD1 (6 bases). The CDR3 has 14 residues. Germline values: CDR1 SGDLS, CDR2 YYNGEE. V was cut by 4 bases and J by 0 bases, with 10 bases left in between. The CDR3 loop reads CASSKGQLNTEAFF. DNA of the CDR3: TGTGCCAGCAGCAAAGGACAGCTGAACACTGAAGCTTTCTTT.

The count of this clone is one. Other DNA sequences of this sample code for an identical CDR3. This chain links TRBV19 with TRBJ2-7; tentatively, D is TRBD2 (6 bases). The germline V gene encodes CDR1 LNHDA and CDR2 SQIVND (reference sequence). Trimming took off 4 bases at V and 6 bases at J, with 19 bases between the two ends. CDR3 length: 15 residues. CDR3 nucleotides: TGTGCCAGTAGTAGTAGCCCGGGGGTAGGGCGCGAGCAGTACTTC. It specifies CASSSSPGVGREQYF.

The V and J genes are TRBV29-1 and TRBJ1-2; D ambiguous. The CDR3 length is 12 residues. Germline CDR1 reads SQVTM; CDR2 reads ANQGSEA. V was pared by 2 bases and J by 5 bases, with 9 bases between. This CDR3 reads CSVENSGYGYTF. The CDR3 DNA follows: TGCAGCGTTGAAAATTCGGGGTATGGCTACACCTTC.

The gene calls are TRBV5-6 and TRBJ2-2; a weak D match, TRBD2 (5 bases). This CDR3 has 17 residues. Germline V gives CDR1 SGHDT, CDR2 YYEEEE. Trimming removed 3 bases at V and 0 bases at J, with 15 bases between. CDR3 sequence (DNA): TGTGCCAGCAGCTGGAAGGCCGTAGCGCCGAACACCGGGGAGCTGTTTTTT. This encodes CASSWKAVAPNTGELFF.

The chain is built from TRBV7-9 and TRBJ1-6, with D possibly being TRBD1 (5 bases). Germline V gene sequence: CDR1 SEHNR, CDR2 FQNEAQ (reference sequence). The CDR3 extends over 14 amino acids. V was pared by 5 bases and J by 10 bases, with 15 bases between. Here the CDR3 reads CASSRDSSRSPLHF. DNA of the CDR3: TGTGCCAGCAGCCGCGACAGTTCTCGATCACCCCTCCACTTT. Using reference TRBV7-9 and TRBJ1-6 for the parts outside the CDR3, the full variable domain is DTGVSQNPRHKITKRGQNVTFRCDPISEHNRLYWYRQTLGQGPEFLTYFQNEAQLEKSRLLSDRFSAERPKGSFSTLEIQRTEQGDSAMYLCASSRDSSRSPLHFGNGTRLTVT.

V is TRBV30 and J is TRBJ2-3; 7 positions agree with TRBD1. CDR3 length: 15 amino acids. Germline CDR1 and CDR2: GTSNPN and SVGIG (reference sequence). The V and J ends lost 2 bases and 4 bases, in that order; junction bases with no gene match: 9. CDR3 bases: TGTGCCTGGAGTACAGGGGTATTGAATCCAGATACGCAGTATTTT. This encodes CAWSTGVLNPDTQYF.

This clone showed up just once. CDR3 in DNA: TGCGCCAGAGACAGGGCTGGAAACACCATATATTTT. This encodes CARDRAGNTIYF. The chain combines TRBV5-1 with TRBJ1-3; 7 nucleotides line up with TRBD1. The germline gives CDR1 SGHRS, CDR2 YFSETQ. This CDR3 has 12 residues. Losses at the gene ends were 8 bases for V and 2 bases for J; bases not matched to a gene: 1.

The J gene is TRBJ2-2, the V gene TRBV5-1, with TRBD1 matching over 7 bases. The CDR3 is 14 residues long. V shed 0 bases, J shed 5 bases, and the junction held 1 base outside the gene matches. From germline, CDR1 is SGHRS and CDR2 YFSETQ. For the CDR3, the DNA is TGCGCCAGCAGCTTGGCGACAGGGACCGGGGAGCTGTTTTTT. Translated: CASSLATGTGELFF.

V usage is TRBV15 and J usage is TRBJ2-5; 8 bases line up with TRBD2. J gave up 5 bases and V 4 bases, and 9 bases lay outside the gene matches. CDR3 size: 15 residues. CDR1 and CDR2 from the germline V gene are LNHNV and YYDKDF (reference sequence). CDR3 amino acids: CATSIPGGAGETQYF. As DNA, the CDR3 is TGTGCCACCAGCATCCCCGGGGGGGCCGGTGAGACCCAGTACTTC.

The chain links TRBV18 to TRBJ1-3; the D is unclear. CDR3 length: 15 amino acids. The germline V gene encodes CDR1 KGHSH and CDR2 LQKENI. Trimming cost V 2 bases and J 2 bases, with 10 bases left between them. The CDR3 nucleotides are TGTGCCAGCTCACCAGGGCTTACACCTGGAAACACCATATATTTT. It is translated as CASSPGLTPGNTIYF.

This clone was counted a few times. V and J are TRBV28 and TRBJ1-4, with D perhaps TRBD1 (6 bases). The CDR3 loop spans 14 amino acids. The germline CDR1 and CDR2 sequences are MDHEN and SYDVKM. The V and J ends lost 5 bases and 6 bases respectively, with 13 bases between them. CDR3 nucleotide sequence: TGTGCCAGCAGTCCAGGGGATTGGGATGAAAAACTGTTTTTT. This encodes CASSPGDWDEKLFF.

This sequence joins TRBV28 and TRBJ2-4; weak D call: TRBD1 (5 bases). V was pared by 2 bases and J by 6 bases, with 14 bases between. CDR3 length: 15 residues. Germline V gene sequence: CDR1 MDHEN, CDR2 SYDVKM. CDR3 protein: CASSLRGPMGNIQYF. CDR3 in DNA: TGTGCCAGCAGTTTAAGGGGCCCGATGGGAAACATTCAGTACTTC.